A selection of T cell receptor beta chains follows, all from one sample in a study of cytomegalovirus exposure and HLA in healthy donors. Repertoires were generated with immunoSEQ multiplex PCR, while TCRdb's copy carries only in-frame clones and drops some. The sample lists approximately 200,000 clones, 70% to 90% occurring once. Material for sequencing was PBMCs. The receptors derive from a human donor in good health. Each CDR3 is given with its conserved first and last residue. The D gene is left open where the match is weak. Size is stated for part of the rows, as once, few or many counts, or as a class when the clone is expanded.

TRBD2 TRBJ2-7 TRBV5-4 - CASSAGGLGAYEQYF TGTGCCAGCAGCGCCGGGGGACTAGGCGCCTACGAGCAGTACTTC
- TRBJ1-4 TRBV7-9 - CASSAPATNEKLFF TGTGCCAGCAGCGCCCCGGCAACTAATGAAAAACTGTTTTTT
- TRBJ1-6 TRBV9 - CASSFQDGDSPLHF TGTGCCAGCAGCTTTCAAGATGGAGATTCACCCCTCCACTTT
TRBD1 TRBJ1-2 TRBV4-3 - CASSQEGTGGYGYTF TGCGCCAGCAGCCAAGAAGGGACAGGGGGCTATGGCTACACCTTC
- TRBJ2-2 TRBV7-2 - CASSPNPPWNTGELFF TGTGCCAGCAGCCCTAACCCCCCGTGGAACACCGGGGAGCTGTTTTTT
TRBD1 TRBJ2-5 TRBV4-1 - CASSQYLRDRQETQYF TGCGCCAGCAGCCAATACCTCCGGGACAGACAAGAGACCCAGTACTTC
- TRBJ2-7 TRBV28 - CASSLLAWSYEQYF TGTGCCAGCAGCCTTCTAGCGTGGTCCTACGAGCAGTACTTC
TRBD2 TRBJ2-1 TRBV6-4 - CASSVTAGAYNEQFF TGTGCCAGCAGTGTAACAGCGGGAGCTTACAATGAGCAGTTCTTC
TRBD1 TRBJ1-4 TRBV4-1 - CASSPRTGSFSVSEKLFF TGCGCCAGCAGCCCCCGGACAGGGTCATTCTCGGTTAGTGAAAAACTGTTTTTT
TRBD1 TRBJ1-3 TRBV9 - CASSVASTGVSGNTIYF TGTGCCAGCAGCGTAGCATCGACAGGGGTCTCTGGAAACACCATATATTTT
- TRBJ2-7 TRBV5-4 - CASSLDTGFYEQYF TGTGCCAGCAGCTTGGACACAGGGTTTTACGAGCAGTACTTC
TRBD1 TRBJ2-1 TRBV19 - CASSRQGPITSYNEQFF TGTGCCAGTAGTCGACAGGGACCAATAACCTCCTACAATGAGCAGTTCTTC
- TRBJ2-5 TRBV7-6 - CASSPSPSYQETQYF TGTGCCAGCAGCCCATCCCCGAGTTACCAAGAGACCCAGTACTTC
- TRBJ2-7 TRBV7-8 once CASSHPIRGEQYF TGTGCCAGCAGCCATCCAATCAGGGGCGAGCAGTACTTC
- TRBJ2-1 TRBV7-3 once CASSLTAVASVLSRFF TGTGCCAGCAGCTTAACCGCGGTAGCGAGCGTACTGTCGCGGTTCTTC
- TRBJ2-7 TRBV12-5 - CASEGGSSYEQYF TGTGCTAGTGAGGGCGGGTCTTCCTACGAGCAGTACTTC
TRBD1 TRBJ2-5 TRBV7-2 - CASSLLLPGQGSKETQYF TGTGCCAGCAGCTTACTCCTTCCGGGACAGGGGTCCAAGGAGACCCAGTACTTC
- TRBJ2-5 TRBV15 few CATSNGTQVTATQYF TGTGCCACCAGCAACGGGACACAGGTCACGGCGACCCAGTACTTC
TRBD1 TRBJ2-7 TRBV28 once CASRTGGAYYEQYF TGTGCCAGCAGAACAGGGGGCGCTTACTACGAGCAGTACTTC
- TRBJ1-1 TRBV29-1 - CSVGQGRGTEAFF TGCAGCGTTGGGCAGGGGCGCGGCACTGAAGCTTTCTTT
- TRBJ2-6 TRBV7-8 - CASSPRYSSGANVLTF TGTGCCAGCAGCCCGCGGTACTCCTCTGGGGCCAACGTCCTGACTTTC
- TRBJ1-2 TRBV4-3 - CASSQDRRYGYTF TGCGCCAGCAGCCAAGATCGCCGGTATGGCTACACCTTC
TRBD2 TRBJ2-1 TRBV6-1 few CASSEPTSGRDEQFF TGTGCCAGCAGTGAACCGACTAGCGGGAGGGATGAGCAGTTCTTC
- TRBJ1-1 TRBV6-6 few CASRKGGGMNTEAFF TGTGCCAGCAGAAAGGGAGGGGGGATGAACACTGAAGCTTTCTTT
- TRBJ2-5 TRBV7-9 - CASSLRQVETQYF TGTGCCAGCAGCTTAAGGCAGGTGGAGACCCAGTACTTC
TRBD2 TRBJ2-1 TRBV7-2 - CASSFRSGGPGNEQFF TGTGCCAGCAGCTTTAGGTCGGGAGGGCCGGGGAATGAGCAGTTCTTC
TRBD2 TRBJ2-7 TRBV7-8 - CASTPLSGSKRDEQYF TGTGCCAGCACCCCCTTGAGCGGGAGTAAGCGCGACGAGCAGTACTTC
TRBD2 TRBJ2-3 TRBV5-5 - CASSRGLVGTDTQYF TGTGCCAGCAGCAGGGGACTAGTCGGGACAGATACGCAGTATTTT
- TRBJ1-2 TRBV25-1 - CASSELRGLYGYTF TGTGCCAGCAGTGAATTAAGGGGACTCTATGGCTACACCTTC
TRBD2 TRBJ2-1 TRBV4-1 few CASSQDRREGGGEQFF TGCGCCAGCAGCCAAGATCGCCGGGAGGGCGGCGGTGAGCAGTTCTTC
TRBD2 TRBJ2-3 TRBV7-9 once CSSSLLLTSGGSTDTQYF TGTTCCAGCAGCCTCCTCTTGACTAGCGGGGGTAGCACAGATACGCAGTATTTT
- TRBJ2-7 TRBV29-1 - CSVVIQTTYEQYF TGCAGCGTAGTCATTCAGACAACCTACGAGCAGTACTTC
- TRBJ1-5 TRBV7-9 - CASSLGGQPQHF TGTGCCAGCAGCTTAGGAGGTCAGCCCCAGCATTTT
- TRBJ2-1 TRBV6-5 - CASRGTLSYNEQFF TGTGCCAGCAGAGGGACTTTGTCCTACAATGAGCAGTTCTTC
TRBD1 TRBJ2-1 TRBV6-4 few CASSTEDRGWGEQFF TGTGCCAGCAGTACCGAGGACAGGGGTTGGGGTGAGCAGTTCTTC
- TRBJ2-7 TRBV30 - CAWSRSYEQYF TGTGCCTGGAGTCGGTCCTACGAGCAGTACTTC
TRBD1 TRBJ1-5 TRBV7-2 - CASSTAQGNNQPQHF TGTGCCAGCAGCACGGCACAGGGGAACAATCAGCCCCAGCATTTT
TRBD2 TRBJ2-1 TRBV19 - CASSIGSGNYNEQFF TGTGCCAGTAGTATAGGTAGCGGGAACTACAATGAGCAGTTCTTC
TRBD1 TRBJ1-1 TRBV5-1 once CASSLVKWDRVGLNTEAFF TGCGCCAGCAGCTTGGTTAAGTGGGACAGGGTCGGGCTAAACACTGAAGCTTTCTTT
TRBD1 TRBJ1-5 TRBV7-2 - CASSPWTGVRQPQHF TGTGCCAGCAGCCCTTGGACAGGGGTTAGACAGCCCCAGCATTTT
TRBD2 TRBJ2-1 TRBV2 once CARGTSVDEQFF TGTGCCAGAGGGACTAGTGTCGATGAGCAGTTCTTC
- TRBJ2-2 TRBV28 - CASSFAGVGTGELFF TGTGCCAGCAGTTTCGCTGGAGTTGGCACCGGGGAGCTGTTTTTT
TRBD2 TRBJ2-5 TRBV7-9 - CASSGTSGREPGTQYF TGTGCCAGCAGCGGAACTAGCGGGAGGGAACCCGGGACCCAGTACTTC
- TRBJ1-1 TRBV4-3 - CASSQVAQMNTEAFF TGCGCCAGCAGCCAAGTCGCACAGATGAACACTGAAGCTTTCTTT
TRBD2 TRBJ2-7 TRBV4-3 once CASSQEAGVAYEQYF TGCGCCAGCAGCCAAGAGGCGGGGGTCGCCTACGAGCAGTACTTC
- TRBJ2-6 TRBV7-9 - CASSSSRQDNPPWANVLTF TGTGCCAGCAGCTCCAGCAGACAGGACAATCCCCCCTGGGCCAACGTCCTGACTTTC
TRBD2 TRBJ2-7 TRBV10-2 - CASRQTSGIRGTYEQYF TGCGCCAGCAGGCAGACTAGCGGGATACGTGGGACCTACGAGCAGTACTTC
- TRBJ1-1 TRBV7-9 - CASSLDKGQGRDTEAFF TGTGCCAGCAGCTTAGATAAGGGGCAGGGGCGGGACACTGAAGCTTTCTTT
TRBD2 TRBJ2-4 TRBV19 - CASKSGGGKNIQYF TGTGCCAGTAAATCAGGCGGGGGGAAAAACATTCAGTACTTC
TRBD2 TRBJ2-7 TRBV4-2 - CASSQDGGLADFFPYEQYF TGTGCCAGCAGCCAGGATGGGGGACTAGCGGACTTCTTCCCCTACGAGCAGTACTTC
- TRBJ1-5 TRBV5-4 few CASSLSQPQHF TGTGCCAGCAGCTTGAGCCAGCCCCAGCATTTT